The sequence of this T cell receptor (beta chain) was determined in a study of memory CD4+ T cells and cytomegalovirus serostatus. Sequencing was performed with immunoSEQ multiplex PCR; in TCRdb, only in-frame clones are kept and a portion is missing. This sample has roughly 76,000 clones, with about 73% found just once. The sort gate was single viable CD3+CD4+CD8-CD45RO+ cells for memory CD4+ T cells. This CDR3 has 14 residues. The ends were cut back, 6 bases at V and 4 bases at J, with 16 bases in the middle. From germline, CDR1 is SGHKS and CDR2 YYEKEE (reference sequence). Sequencing input: memory CD4+ T cells from blood. The gene calls are TRBV5-5 and TRBJ1-1, with D tentatively TRBD1 (5 bases). The TCR originated in an adult in good health and CMV-seropositive. The CDR3 reads CASTWGLLSTEAFF. The CDR3 region has the DNA TGTGCCAGCACCTGGGGCCTCCTTAGCACTGAAGCTTTCTTT.